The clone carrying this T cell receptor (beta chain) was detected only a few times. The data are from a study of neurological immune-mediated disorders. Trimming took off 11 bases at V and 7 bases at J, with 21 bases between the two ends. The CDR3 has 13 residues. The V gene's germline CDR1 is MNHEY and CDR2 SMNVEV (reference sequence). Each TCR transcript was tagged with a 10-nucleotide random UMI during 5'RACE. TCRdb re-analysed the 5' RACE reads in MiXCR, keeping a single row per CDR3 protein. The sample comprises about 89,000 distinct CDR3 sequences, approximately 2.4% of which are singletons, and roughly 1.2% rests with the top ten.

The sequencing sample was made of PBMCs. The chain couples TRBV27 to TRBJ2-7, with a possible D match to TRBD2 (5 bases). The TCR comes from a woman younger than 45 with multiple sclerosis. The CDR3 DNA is TGTGCCGCAGGTCAGGTTCCCCGCGGGGAGCAGTACTTC. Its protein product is CAAGQVPRGEQYF.